This T cell receptor (beta chain) stems from a study of T cell responses to AZD1222 COVID-19 vaccine. Study overall: Samples with a second dose at about 4 or about 12 weeks were pooled together.

This CDR3 comprises 14 residues. Germline CDR1 is MDHEN and CDR2 is SYDVKM. V was cut by 6 bases and J by 4 bases, with 15 bases left in between. The method was immunoSEQ multiplex PCR; TCRdb's version includes in-frame clones alone and lacks a portion of them. This sample has about 130,000 clones, with around 85% found just once. The gene calls are TRBV28 and TRBJ1-2, with a possible D match to TRBD1 (5 bases). The receptor was isolated from an adult in good health. The sample in question was peripheral blood, obtained on day 0 of AZD1222 vaccination. Here the CDR3 DNA reads TGTGCCAGCAGGGTTCAGAGGGGCGGCTATGGCTACACCTTC. Residues: CASRVQRGGYGYTF.